Listed here are 27 T cell receptor beta chains from one sample, sequenced in a study of blood T cell repertoires in COVID-19. TCRdb's table, derived via immunoSEQ multiplex PCR, lists solely in-frame clones and lacks some. The table shows about 480,000 clones, with approximately 89% occurring only once. Source material: peripheral blood. The receptors here all came from a woman aged 45-60 years with COVID-19, enrolled during active disease.

The chain combines TRBV30 with TRBJ1-4; 7 bases match TRBD1. The J segment lost 8 bases and the V segment lost 0 bases, leaving 6 bases of the junction unmatched. Germline-derived CDR1 and CDR2 are GTSNPN and SVGIG (reference sequence). This CDR3 is built from 14 residues. CDR3: CAWSVRQGEEKLFF. The CDR3 coding sequence is TGTGCCTGGAGTGTCCGACAGGGTGAAGAAAAACTGTTTTTT.

V and J are TRBV27 and TRBJ1-2; no clear D. CDR1 is MNHEY and CDR2 is SMNVEV in the germline V gene (reference sequence). This CDR3 spans 14 amino acids. V lost 4 bases and J 4 bases, leaving 13 bases between the germline ends. CDR3 bases: TGTGCCAGCAGTTCTAGGTCAGATGTCTATGGCTACACCTTC. Translated, it gives CASSSRSDVYGYTF.

This clone was seen more than once but under ten times. This specimen includes other DNA sequences encoding the same CDR3. V gene TRBV12-5 combines with J gene TRBJ1-5; D ambiguous. CDR1 and CDR2 (germline): LGHNT, FRNRAP. CDR3 length: 13 amino acids. Deletions cut 3 bases from V and 1 base from J, with 4 bases between. The CDR3 sequence: CASGLESNQPQHF. DNA of the CDR3: TGTGCTAGTGGTTTAGAGAGCAATCAGCCCCAGCATTTT.

J is TRBJ1-1 and V is TRBV30; maybe TRBD1 (6 bases). The CDR3 spans 13 residues. Trimming left V 2 bases short and J 6 bases short, with 13 bases between. Looked up from germline, CDR1 is GTSNPN and CDR2 is SVGIG (reference sequence). Here the CDR3 DNA reads TGTGCCTGGAGTCCGAGGGGGATGGCTGAAGCTTTCTTT. This translates into CAWSPRGMAEAFF.

About this clone itself: The same CDR3 can be traced to other DNA sequences in this sample. In DNA, the CDR3 is TGCGCCAGCAGCTTAACAGGGACTGAAGCTTTCTTT. Its translation: CASSLTGTEAFF. The gene calls are TRBV5-1 and TRBJ1-1, with D possibly being TRBD1 (6 bases). Trimming took off 2 bases at V and 5 bases at J, with 7 bases between the two ends. Germline V gene sequence: CDR1 SGHRS, CDR2 YFSETQ. This CDR3 is 12 amino acids long.

The chain combines TRBV4-1 with TRBJ2-5; 8 bases match TRBD2. Germline loops: CDR1 MGHRA, CDR2 YSYEKL. After removal of 4 bases from V and 5 bases from J, the junction contained 12 bases not matched to a gene. CDR3 length equals 16 residues. The CDR3 bases are TGCGCCAGCAGCCCGGGGGGGCTTGGCCCCCTGGAGACCCAGTACTTC. Its translation: CASSPGGLGPLETQYF.

For this clone: A read error may be the cause here, since a much bigger clone is one base away. The same CDR3 arises from other DNA sequences in this sample as well. The V call is TRBV5-8, the J call TRBJ1-1; possibly TRBD1 for D (5 bases). Germline V lookup: CDR1 SGHTS, CDR2 YDEGEE. Between the trimmed V and J ends, which lost 2 bases and 2 bases, there was a span of 7 bases. The CDR3 consists of 13 residues. CDR3 coding DNA: TGTGCCAGCAGCTTTACAGGAAACACTGAAGCTTTCTTT. It is translated as CASSFTGNTEAFF.

V is TRBV19 and J is TRBJ1-4, with D maybe TRBD1 (6 bases). The germline CDR1 and CDR2 sequences are LNHDA and SQIVND (reference sequence). Trimming left V 7 bases short and J 2 bases short, with 11 bases between. The CDR3 spans 14 residues. CDR3 sequence: CASKPGVTNEKLFF. CDR3 coding DNA: TGTGCCAGTAAGCCAGGGGTTACTAATGAAAAACTGTTTTTT.

This chain connects TRBV27 to TRBJ2-7; possibly TRBD2 for D (6 bases). Germline values: CDR1 MNHEY, CDR2 SMNVEV (reference sequence). V lost 1 base, J lost 5 bases, and 12 bases lay in between. The CDR3 is 14 amino acids. The CDR3 nucleotides are TGTGCCAGCAGTTTATTGGGAGGTACCCACGAGCAGTACTTC. Its protein product is CASSLLGGTHEQYF.

V is TRBV2 and J is TRBJ1-5; perhaps TRBD1 as D (6 bases). This CDR3 has 14 residues. The germline V gene encodes CDR1 SNHLY and CDR2 FYNNEI. V was cut by 7 bases and J by 4 bases, with 14 bases left in between. The CDR3 loop is CASKRGTNNQPQHF. CDR3 nucleotide sequence: TGTGCCAGCAAGAGGGGGACAAATAATCAGCCCCAGCATTTT.

V gene TRBV5-6 combines with J gene TRBJ1-6; D not certain. Per the germline V gene, CDR1 is SGHDT and CDR2 is YYEEEE. V lost 1 base and J lost 9, with 14 bases in between. CDR3 length: 15 amino acids. CDR3 coding DNA: TGTGCCAGCAGCTTGTACCTCAGCTCGGGTTCACCCCTCCACTTT. This sequence encodes CASSLYLSSGSPLHF. Together with reference TRBV5-6 and TRBJ1-6, the CDR3 gives the full variable domain: DAGVTQSPTHLIKTRGQQVTLRCSPKSGHDTVSWYQQALGQGPQFIFQYYEEEERQRGNFPDRFSGHQFPNYSSELNVNALLLGDSALYLCASSLYLSSGSPLHFGNGTRLTVT.

This chain connects TRBV4-2 to TRBJ1-1; 7 bases agree with TRBD1. CDR1 and CDR2 from the germline V gene are LGHNA and YNFKEQ. Unmatched junction bases numbered 2, after V lost 1 base and J lost 0 bases. CDR3 length: 15 amino acids. CDR3 DNA: TGTGCCAGCAGCCAAGGGGGACAGCTGAACACTGAAGCTTTCTTT. The encoded protein is CASSQGGQLNTEAFF.

The CDR3 loop is CATGGGAGTEAFF. The CDR3 DNA reads TGTGCCACTGGGGGGGGCGCGGGAACTGAAGCTTTCTTT. The chain uses TRBV19 and TRBJ1-1, with D perhaps TRBD1 (6 bases). There are 13 residues in the CDR3. Trimming shortened V by 10 bases and J by 5 bases, and 17 bases separated the two germline ends. Germline-derived CDR1 and CDR2 are LNHDA and SQIVND (reference sequence).

The chain recombines TRBV28 with TRBJ2-7, with 7 bases aligning to TRBD1. V lost 6 bases, J lost 0 bases, and 5 bases stayed unmatched. This CDR3 contains 14 residues. Germline V CDR1 and CDR2: MDHEN, SYDVKM. The CDR3 bases are TGTGCCAGCAGCACCGGGGACAGCTCCTACGAGCAGTACTTC. Protein sequence: CASSTGDSSYEQYF.

Regarding this clone: At the DNA level, this CDR3 is encoded by other sequences in the same sample as well. The chain is built from TRBV3-1 (or the pseudogene TRBV3-2) and TRBJ2-1; the match to TRBD2 covers 16 bases. The CDR3 loop spans 16 amino acids. The V and J ends lost 4 bases and 7 bases, in that order; junction bases with no gene match: 4. CDR1 LGHDT and CDR2 YNNKEL come from the germline V gene (reference sequence). The DNA for the CDR3 is TGTGCCAGCAGCCCGGGACTAGCGGGGGGGCATAATGAGCAGTTCTTC. Translating it yields CASSPGLAGGHNEQFF.

The V call is TRBV11-2, the J call TRBJ1-2, with TRBD1 matching 8 bases. Germline-derived CDR1 and CDR2 are SGHAT and FQNNGV. The CDR3 extends over 15 amino acids. J gave up 4 bases and V 3 bases, and 7 bases lay outside the gene matches. CDR3 sequence reads: CASSFTNRGGYGYTF. DNA for the CDR3: TGTGCCAGCAGCTTCACCAACAGGGGGGGCTATGGCTACACCTTC.

To note about this clone: Other nucleotide sequences in the sample specify the same CDR3. This chain connects TRBV28 to TRBJ2-2, with D tentatively TRBD1 (6 bases). CDR1 is MDHEN and CDR2 is SYDVKM in the germline V gene. V was pared by 4 bases and J by 8 bases, with 8 bases between. The CDR3 is 12 residues long. CDR3 amino acids: CASSSQGGELFF. The CDR3, as DNA: TGTGCCAGCAGTTCACAGGGAGGGGAGCTGTTTTTT.

The chain couples TRBV11-2 to TRBJ2-2; 10 bases align to TRBD2. CDR1 SGHAT and CDR2 FQNNGV come from the germline V gene. This CDR3 spans 16 amino acids. The J segment lost 6 bases and the V segment lost 5 bases, leaving 9 bases of the junction unmatched. DNA for the CDR3: TGTGCCAGCAGCCCACTCAGCGGGGGGGTTCCCGGGGAGCTGTTTTTT. Translation gives CASSPLSGGVPGELFF.

This clone was recorded once. The chain is built from TRBV5-1 and TRBJ2-5, with 12 positions matching TRBD1. Germline V lookup: CDR1 SGHRS, CDR2 YFSETQ. The junction had 8 bases not matched to a gene; V was cut back by 3 bases and J by 8 bases. The CDR3 loop spans 15 amino acids. CDR3 loop: CASSWGQGAKTTQYF. CDR3 in DNA: TGCGCCAGCAGCTGGGGACAGGGGGCTAAAACTACCCAGTACTTC.

This CDR3 reads CASSPSEDMNTEAFF. The CDR3 DNA reads TGTGCCAGCTCACCATCAGAAGACATGAACACTGAAGCTTTCTTT. The chain has TRBV18 and TRBJ1-1, with D uncertain. The V and J ends lost 2 bases and 0 bases respectively, with 10 bases between them. The CDR3 contains 15 residues. Germline V lookup: CDR1 KGHSH, CDR2 LQKENI.

The chain recombines TRBV11-2 with TRBJ1-4; D perhaps matches TRBD1 (6 bases). Germline V gene sequence: CDR1 SGHAT, CDR2 FQNNGV. The CDR3 has 13 residues. Trimming shortened V by 2 bases and J by 12 bases, and 13 bases separated the two germline ends. The CDR3: CASSLPGVRELFF. The DNA of the CDR3 is TGTGCCAGCAGCTTACCAGGGGTTCGCGAACTGTTTTTT.

The chain joins TRBV5-1 to TRBJ1-2; D not resolved. Germline V CDR1 and CDR2: SGHRS, YFSETQ. The CDR3 has 13 residues. V was cut by 2 bases and J by 2 bases, with 7 bases left in between. As DNA, the CDR3 is TGCGCCAGCAGCTTTACAGAGAACTATGGCTACACCTTC. The encoded protein is CASSFTENYGYTF. Filled out from reference TRBV5-1 and TRBJ1-2, the complete variable domain reads KAGVTQTPRYLIKTRGQQVTLSCSPISGHRSVSWYQQTPGQGLQFLFEYFSETQRNKGNFPGRFSGRQFSNSRSEMNVSTLELGDSALYLCASSFTENYGYTFGSGTRLTVV.

V usage is TRBV11-2 and J usage is TRBJ1-5; 8 positions match TRBD1. CDR3 length: 15 residues. Germline assignment: CDR1 SGHAT and CDR2 FQNNGV. V lost 4 bases to trimming and J lost 2 bases; unmatched junction nucleotides: 4. CDR3 in amino acids: CASSSTGAGNQPQHF. CDR3 nucleotides: TGTGCCAGCAGCTCGACAGGGGCGGGCAATCAGCCCCAGCATTTT.

The chain uses TRBV11-2 and TRBJ2-3; D is unclear. There are 11 residues in the CDR3. The germline CDR1 and CDR2 sequences are SGHAT and FQNNGV. Trimming removed 7 bases from V and 6 bases from J, with 8 bases in between. CDR3 sequence reads: CASTQQDTQYF. The DNA of the CDR3 is TGTGCCAGCACCCAACAGGATACGCAGTATTTT.

The chain carries TRBV3-1 (or the pseudogene TRBV3-2) and TRBJ2-3; 12 bases fit TRBD2. J gave up 5 bases and V 0 bases, and 3 bases lay outside the gene matches. The CDR3 extends over 16 amino acids. The germline V gene encodes CDR1 LGHDT and CDR2 YNNKEL (reference sequence). CDR3 in amino acids: CASSQDLAGGRDTQYF. CDR3 in DNA: TGTGCCAGCAGCCAAGATCTAGCGGGGGGGAGAGATACGCAGTATTTT.

The gene calls are TRBV6-1 and TRBJ2-3; 7 bases are a match to TRBD2. V was clipped by 2 bases and J by 6 bases; unmatched bases: 5. The CDR3 consists of 14 residues. Germline V gene sequence: CDR1 MNHNS, CDR2 SASEGT. The CDR3 region is CASSEQGGSDTQYF. CDR3 coding DNA: TGTGCCAGCAGTGAACAGGGAGGGTCGGATACGCAGTATTTT.

The chain employs TRBV4-1 and TRBJ2-1; TRBD1 aligns across 8 bases. There are 18 residues in the CDR3. CDR1 and CDR2 (germline): MGHRA, YSYEKL. The trim removed 0 bases at V and 2 bases at J, leaving 9 bases unmatched. CDR3 loop: CASSQDPFRDRPYNEQFF. DNA of the CDR3: TGCGCCAGCAGCCAAGATCCCTTCAGGGACAGGCCCTACAATGAGCAGTTCTTC.